What follows are 16 T cell receptor beta chains derived from one specimen sequenced in a study of vaccination and CD4 T cells after COVID-19. Oncomine TCR Beta short-read sequencing was applied to DNA from cultured CD4+ T cells. MiXCR, applied by TCRdb to the PCR reads, yields one record per CDR3 protein. The sample lists 15,000 to 20,000 distinct CDR3 sequences; less than 65% were seen once. These receptors lack a known antigen. Specified treatment: approximately 9-day PBMC culture with coronavirus spike peptide pools or control peptides (ViraFEST assay). The sequenced sample consisted of CD4+ T cells from blood, cultured in vitro. Every receptor here comes from a human donor who had recovered from COVID-19.

This clonotype appeared a single time. The genes are TRBV7-2 and TRBJ2-5, with D hard to call. This CDR3 comprises 15 residues. Germline lookup yields CDR1 SGHTA and CDR2 FQGNSA. Trimming removed 4 bases from V and 4 bases from J, with 16 bases in between. The chain's CDR3 is CASSSAMGSGETQYF. In DNA, the CDR3 is TGTGCCAGCAGCTCTGCGATGGGGTCGGGAGAGACCCAGTACTTC.

The V gene is TRBV19, the J gene TRBJ1-1; D is possibly TRBD1 (5 bases). V lost 4 bases, J lost 3 bases, and 18 bases lay in between. CDR3 size: 16 residues. The germline gives CDR1 LNHDA, CDR2 SQIVND (reference sequence). In DNA form, the CDR3 reads TGTGCCAGTAGTACGGTAGGACGGGGACCGGACACTGAAGCTTTCTTT. The encoded protein is CASSTVGRGPDTEAFF.

The count of this clonotype is one. The rearrangement uses TRBV2 and TRBJ1-2, with 9 bases identical to TRBD1. Germline V gene sequence: CDR1 SNHLY, CDR2 FYNNEI. This CDR3 has 13 amino acids. Trimming took 4 bases from V and 8 from J; bases not matched to a gene: 5. The CDR3 nucleotides are TGTGCCAGCAGTGGGGAGACAGGGGGGGGCTACACCTTC. The encoded protein is CASSGETGGGYTF.

The chain uses TRBV7-3 and TRBJ2-3; D might be TRBD1 or TRBD2, each matching 5 bases. Germline CDR1 is SGHTA and CDR2 is FQGTGA. This CDR3 is 15 amino acids long. Trimming removed 5 bases from V and 2 bases from J, with 14 bases in between. The CDR3, as DNA: TGTGCCAGCAGCGAAAGGGGACGGGTCACAGATACGCAGTATTTT. Its protein is CASSERGRVTDTQYF. Based on the CDR3 plus reference TRBV7-3 and TRBJ2-3, the full variable domain is GAGVSQTPSNKVTEKGKYVELRCDPISGHTALYWYRQSLGQGPEFLIYFQGTGAADDSGLPNDRFFAVRPEGSVSTLKIQRTERGDSAVYLCASSERGRVTDTQYFGPGTRLTVL.

This chain connects TRBV7-3 to TRBJ2-1; D possibly corresponds to TRBD2 (5 bases). V lost 5 bases and J 7 bases, leaving 12 bases between the germline ends. CDR1 and CDR2 from the germline V gene are SGHTA and FQGTGA. The CDR3 extends over 13 amino acids. The CDR3 here is CASSRDRGNEQFF. Written as DNA, the CDR3 is TGTGCCAGCAGCCGCGACCGGGGAAATGAGCAGTTCTTC.

V is TRBV5-1 and J is TRBJ2-5; 9 bases are a match to TRBD1. V lost 4 bases and J lost 1; bases outside the gene matches: 8. Germline loops: CDR1 SGHRS, CDR2 YFSETQ. This CDR3 has 16 residues. The CDR3 DNA is TGCGCCAGCAGCAACAACGGACAGGGGAGCCAAGAGACCCAGTACTTC. Translation gives CASSNNGQGSQETQYF.

V and J are TRBV6-1 and TRBJ1-2; D remains ambiguous. This CDR3 contains 15 residues. Trimming took 1 base from V and 1 from J, leaving 10 bases between them. CDR1 is MNHNS and CDR2 is SASEGT in the germline V gene. The CDR3 spells CASSEGVTLNYGYTF. The CDR3 region has the DNA TGTGCCAGCAGTGAAGGGGTGACCCTTAACTATGGCTACACCTTC.

The chain couples TRBV19 to TRBJ1-2, with D maybe TRBD1 (6 bases). The CDR3 contains 15 residues. Germline values: CDR1 LNHDA, CDR2 SQIVND (reference sequence). V lost 7 bases to trimming and J lost 4 bases, with 19 bases between them. CDR3 sequence: CASTPGGWGAYGYTF. Written as DNA, the CDR3 is TGTGCCAGTACCCCCGGGGGTTGGGGGGCCTATGGCTACACCTTC. The full variable domain, in which reference TRBV19 and TRBJ1-2 provide the parts outside the CDR3, is DGGITQSPKYLFRKEGQNVTLSCEQNLNHDAMYWYRQDPGQGLRLIYYSQIVNDFQKGDIAEGYSVSREKKESFPLTVTSAQKNPTAFYLCASTPGGWGAYGYTFGSGTRLTVV.

This chain uses TRBV9 with TRBJ2-3; maybe TRBD2 (5 bases). Germline V gives CDR1 SGDLS, CDR2 YYNGEE. V shed 0 bases and J shed 1 base, with 12 bases lying between them. The CDR3 is 16 residues long. CDR3 protein: CASSVDWAEGTDTQYF. CDR3 in DNA: TGTGCCAGCAGCGTAGATTGGGCGGAGGGCACAGATACGCAGTATTTT.

This chain uses TRBV5-1 with TRBJ1-1; perhaps TRBD1 as D (5 bases). Between the trimmed V and J ends, which lost 5 bases and 1 base, there was a span of 12 bases. The CDR3 covers 14 residues. From germline, CDR1 is SGHRS and CDR2 YFSETQ. CDR3 in DNA: TGCGCCAGCAGTCGTGACAGACCGAACACTGAAGCTTTCTTT. Encoded protein: CASSRDRPNTEAFF.

The chain's CDR3 is CASSALGQGGNTIYF. CDR3 sequence (DNA): TGTGCCAGCAGTGCCCTAGGACAGGGTGGAAACACCATATATTTT. The J gene is TRBJ1-3, the V gene TRBV6-1; 8 bases line up with TRBD1. Germline V gene data show CDR1 as MNHNS and CDR2 as SASEGT. The length of the CDR3 is 15 residues. V was clipped by 4 bases and J by 3 bases; unmatched bases: 5.

The chain is built from TRBV5-8 and TRBJ1-1; 11 positions match TRBD1. Germline CDR1 and CDR2: SGHTS and YDEGEE. V shed 3 bases, J shed 8 bases, and the junction held 6 bases outside the gene matches. CDR3 size: 14 residues. DNA for the CDR3: TGTGCCAGCAGCTCCGGACAGGGGGCCGGAGAAGCTTTCTTT. Protein product: CASSSGQGAGEAFF.

V and J are TRBV21-1 and TRBJ2-5. TRBV21-1 has pseudogene status. The CDR3 is 13 amino acids. The chain's CDR3 is CASAGKVWETQYF. In DNA, the CDR3 is TGTGCCTCCGCAGGCAAGGTATGGGAGACCCAGTACTTC.

The chain is built from TRBV10-3 and TRBJ1-1, with 9 bases identical to TRBD1. V trimming: 10 bases; J trimming: 4 bases; junction bases outside the gene matches: 7. Germline lookup yields CDR1 ENHRY and CDR2 SYGVKD. This CDR3 is 13 amino acids long. The CDR3 nucleotides read TGTGCCACCCGGGACAGGGAGGGCACTGAAGCTTTCTTT. Encoded protein: CATRDREGTEAFF.

The table lists this clonotype with a few counts. The rearrangement links TRBV15 to TRBJ2-5, with 9 positions matching TRBD1. CDR3 size: 14 residues. Germline V CDR1 and CDR2: LNHNV, YYDKDF (reference sequence). Trimming cost V 3 bases and J 3 bases; bases outside gene matches: 2. The CDR3 loop is CATSRGDREETQYF. The CDR3 DNA reads as TGTGCCACCAGCAGGGGGGACAGGGAAGAGACCCAGTACTTC.

V is TRBV6-1 and J is TRBJ2-1, with 14 nucleotides matching TRBD2. With 5 bases clipped from V and 10 bases from J, the junction kept 7 bases outside the gene matches. The CDR3 is made up of 15 amino acids. The V gene's germline CDR1 is MNHNS and CDR2 SASEGT. In DNA form, the CDR3 reads TGTGCCAGCAGTCTGACTAGCGGGGGGGCAGGGGAGCAGTTCTTC. It is translated as CASSLTSGGAGEQFF.